This TCR beta chain was retrieved from a study of T cell repertoires in cytomegalovirus infection. Study-level background: It can be stated that public TCR beta signatures indicated CMV infection as well as a matching HLA type. General study results and limits: Accumulated public TCR beta family frequency recognized individuals carrying CMV together with the relevant HLA.

A note on this clonotype: Its antigen is not known.

In TCRdb, the reads were re-called with MiXCR into one record per CDR3 protein. The sample comprises about 110,000 distinct CDR3 sequences, about 40% of which are singletons, and less than 80% rests with the top ten. Germline CDR1 reads MDHEN; CDR2 reads SYDVKM. Trimming left V 5 bases short and J 11 bases short, with 16 bases between. This CDR3 is 14 amino acids long. This clonotype originated in a human donor in good health (CMV status not recorded). Some clones in this sample may be carry-over from other donors' samples. Sequenced here: CD8+ T cells from cultured PBMCs, sampled from culture after CMV antigen stimulation. V is TRBV28 and J is TRBJ1-6; tentative D call: TRBD1 (5 bases). This chain's CDR3 is CASSPLDQGTPLHF. CDR3 coding DNA: TGTGCCAGCAGTCCCCTCGACCAGGGAACACCCCTCCACTTT.